This T cell receptor (beta chain) stems from a study of blood T cells in healthy people across ages. Study-level points and caveats: Naive T cell percentage strongly correlated with TCR beta diversity.

There were at least 5 micrograms of total RNA extracted from every sample. A second PCR of roughly 7 to 11 cycles used a sample-barcoded 5' primer and a J-beta primer mix. Each CDR3 protein is one row after TCRdb ran MiXCR on the 5' RACE reads. The data contain approximately 490,000 distinct CDR3 sequences, around 24% of them singletons. The table lists this clonotype with many counts. Its antigen is not identified. The trim removed 3 bases at V and 1 base at J, leaving 3 bases unmatched. Germline V gives CDR1 SGHRS, CDR2 YFSETQ. This CDR3 comprises 17 residues. The data were also submitted as part of a second study, on T cells of mothers and their children.

The specimen was blood. The V gene is TRBV5-1, the J gene TRBJ2-1; 14 nucleotides agree with TRBD2. The sequence was obtained from a boy aged 5-17 years in good health. The CDR3 DNA reads TGCGCCAGCAGCTGGGGACTAGCGGGGGCTTCCTACAATGAGCAGTTCTTC. Translation gives CASSWGLAGASYNEQFF.